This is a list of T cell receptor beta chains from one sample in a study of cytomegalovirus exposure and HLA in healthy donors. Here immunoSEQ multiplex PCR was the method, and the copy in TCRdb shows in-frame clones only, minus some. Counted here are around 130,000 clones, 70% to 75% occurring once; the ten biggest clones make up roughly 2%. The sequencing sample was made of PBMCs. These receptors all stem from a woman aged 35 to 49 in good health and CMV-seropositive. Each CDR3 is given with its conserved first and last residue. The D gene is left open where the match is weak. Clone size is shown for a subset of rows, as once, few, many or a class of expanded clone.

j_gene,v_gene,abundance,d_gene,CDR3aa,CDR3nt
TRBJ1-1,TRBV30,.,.,CAWSPRVDEAFF,TGTGCCTGGAGTCCGAGGGTGGATGAAGCTTTCTTT
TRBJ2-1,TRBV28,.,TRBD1,CASSRQGVRNEQFF,TGTGCCAGCAGTCGACAGGGGGTACGCAATGAGCAGTTCTTC
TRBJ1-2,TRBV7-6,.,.,CASSLGGGYGYTF,TGTGCCAGCAGCCTAGGGGGGGGGTATGGCTACACCTTC
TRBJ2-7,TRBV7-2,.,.,CASSLGAGGLEQYF,TGTGCCAGCAGCTTAGGGGCAGGGGGGCTCGAGCAGTACTTC
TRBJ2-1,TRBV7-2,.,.,CASSARTGDNEQFF,TGTGCCAGCAGCGCACGGACTGGAGACAATGAGCAGTTCTTC
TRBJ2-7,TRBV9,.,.,CASSAQGLTYEQYF,TGTGCCAGCAGCGCCCAGGGGCTCACCTACGAGCAGTACTTC
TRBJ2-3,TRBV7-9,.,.,CASSPILGGQYF,TGTGCCAGCAGCCCCATACTAGGGGGGCAGTATTTT
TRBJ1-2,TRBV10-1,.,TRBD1,CASSESSGQGNYGYTF,TGCGCCAGCAGTGAGTCATCCGGACAGGGAAACTATGGCTACACCTTC
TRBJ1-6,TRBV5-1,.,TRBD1,CASSPTGANSPLHF,TGCGCCAGCAGCCCGACAGGGGCTAATTCACCCCTCCACTTT
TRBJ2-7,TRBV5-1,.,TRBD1,CASSLGRGEQYF,TGCGCCAGCAGCCTCGGCAGGGGGGAGCAGTACTTC
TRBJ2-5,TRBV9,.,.,CASSVAGEETQYF,TGTGCCAGCAGCGTAGCGGGAGAGGAGACCCAGTACTTC
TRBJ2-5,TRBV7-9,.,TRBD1,CSSNGQGVTLETQYF,TGTTCCAGCAACGGACAGGGGGTAACGCTGGAGACCCAGTACTTC
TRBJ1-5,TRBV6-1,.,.,CASSGQDRLSNQPQHF,TGTGCCAGCAGTGGACAGGACAGATTGAGCAATCAGCCCCAGCATTTT
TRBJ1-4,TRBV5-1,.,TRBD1,CAGSSSGDRRFNEKLFF,TGCGCCGGCAGCTCCTCAGGGGACAGACGATTTAATGAAAAACTGTTTTTT
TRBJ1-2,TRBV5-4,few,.,CASSPISGYTF,TGTGCCAGCAGCCCAATTTCAGGCTACACCTTC
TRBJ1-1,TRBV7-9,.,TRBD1,CASSLEGTGVAEAFF,TGTGCCAGCAGCTTAGAGGGGACAGGGGTGGCTGAAGCTTTCTTT
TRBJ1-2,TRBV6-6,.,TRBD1,CASSYGQGVNYGYTF,TGTGCCAGCAGTTACGGCCAGGGGGTGAACTATGGCTACACCTTC
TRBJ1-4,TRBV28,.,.,CASSLGLGLATNEKLFF,TGTGCCAGCAGTTTGGGACTGGGACTCGCAACTAATGAAAAACTGTTTTTT
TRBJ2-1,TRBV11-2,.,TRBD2,CASSLGRGGLIYNEQFF,TGTGCCAGCAGCTTAGGCCGGGGGGGCTTAATATACAATGAGCAGTTCTTC
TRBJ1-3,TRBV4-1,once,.,CASSQTIGSPGNTIYF,TGCGCCAGCAGCCAAACTATCGGATCTCCTGGAAACACCATATATTTT
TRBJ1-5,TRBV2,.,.,CASSEEGRNQPQHF,TGTGCCAGCAGTGAGGAGGGGCGGAATCAGCCCCAGCATTTT
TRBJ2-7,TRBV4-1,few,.,CASSPQASYEQYF,TGCGCCAGCAGCCCACAGGCTTCCTACGAGCAGTACTTC
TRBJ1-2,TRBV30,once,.,CAWSTGLGYTF,TGTGCCTGGAGCACAGGGCTCGGCTACACCTTC
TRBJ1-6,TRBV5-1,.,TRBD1,CASSLRQGDSPLHF,TGCGCCAGCAGCTTGAGACAGGGAGATTCACCCCTCCACTTT
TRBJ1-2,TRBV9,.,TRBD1,CASSALTGQVYSYTF,TGTGCCAGCAGCGCACTAACGGGACAGGTCTATAGCTACACCTTC
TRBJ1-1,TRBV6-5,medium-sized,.,CASSPVGGMNTEAFF,TGTGCCAGCAGCCCTGTTGGGGGCATGAACACTGAAGCTTTCTTT
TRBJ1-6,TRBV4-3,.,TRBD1,CASSQVTGGKSPLHF,TGCGCCAGCAGCCAAGTAACAGGGGGGAAATCACCCCTCCACTTT
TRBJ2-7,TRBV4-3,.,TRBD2,CASSQGGGSYEQYF,TGCGCCAGCAGCCAAGGGGGGGGTTCCTACGAGCAGTACTTC
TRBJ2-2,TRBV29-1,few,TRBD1,CSVKGQGSGTGELFF,TGCAGCGTCAAAGGACAGGGGAGCGGCACCGGGGAGCTGTTTTTT
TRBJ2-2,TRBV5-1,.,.,CASSLVRDGELFF,TGCGCCAGCAGCTTGGTTCGCGACGGGGAGCTGTTTTTT
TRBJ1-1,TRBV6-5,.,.,CASSRNTEAFF,TGTGCCAGCAGTCGGAACACTGAAGCTTTCTTT
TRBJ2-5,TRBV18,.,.,CASSPRQEETQYF,TGTGCCAGCTCACCGAGACAGGAAGAGACCCAGTACTTC
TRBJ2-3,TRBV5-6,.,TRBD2,CASSLAAGGLGF,TGTGCCAGCAGCTTGGCAGCGGGGGGGCTCGGTTTT
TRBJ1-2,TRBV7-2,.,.,CASSFVPGYGYTF,TGTGCCAGCAGCTTTGTCCCGGGCTATGGCTACACCTTC
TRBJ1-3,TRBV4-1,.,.,CASSQVTAGRRNTIYF,TGCGCCAGCAGCCAAGTAACGGCAGGGAGGCGTAACACCATATATTTT
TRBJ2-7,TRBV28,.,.,CASGGTSYEQYF,TGTGCCAGCGGCGGGACCTCCTACGAGCAGTACTTC
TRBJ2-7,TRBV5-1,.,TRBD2,CASSIGTSGGFPYEQYF,TGCGCCAGCAGCATAGGGACTAGCGGGGGGTTTCCCTACGAGCAGTACTTC
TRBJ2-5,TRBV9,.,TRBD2,CASSVGLAGGQETQYF,TGTGCCAGCAGCGTGGGACTAGCGGGAGGGCAAGAGACCCAGTACTTC
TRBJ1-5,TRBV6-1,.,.,CASRGVRGSNQPQHF,TGTGCCAGCAGGGGAGTGCGAGGTAGCAATCAGCCCCAGCATTTT
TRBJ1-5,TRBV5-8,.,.,CASSPRARRSNQPQHF,TGTGCCAGCAGCCCTCGAGCTCGGCGGAGCAATCAGCCCCAGCATTTT
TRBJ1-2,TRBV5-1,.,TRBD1,CASSPGGTGNYGYTF,TGCGCCAGCAGCCCTGGAGGGACAGGGAACTATGGCTACACCTTC
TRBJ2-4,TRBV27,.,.,CASGRDKNIQYF,TGTGCCAGCGGCAGGGACAAAAACATTCAGTACTTC
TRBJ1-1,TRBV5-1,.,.,CASSLGGAGDTEAFF,TGCGCCAGCAGCTTGGGTGGGGCAGGGGACACTGAAGCTTTCTTT
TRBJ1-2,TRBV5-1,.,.,CASSLDNRNYGYTF,TGCGCCAGCAGCTTGGACAACCGTAACTATGGCTACACCTTC
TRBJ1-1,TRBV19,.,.,CASSMIGGNTEAFF,TGTGCCAGTAGTATGATCGGAGGGAACACTGAAGCTTTCTTT
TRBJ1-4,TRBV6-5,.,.,CASRRTEATNEKLFF,TGTGCCAGCAGACGAACAGAAGCAACTAATGAAAAACTGTTTTTT
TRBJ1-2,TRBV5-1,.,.,CASSFEGVDGYTF,TGCGCCAGCAGCTTTGAGGGAGTAGATGGCTACACCTTC
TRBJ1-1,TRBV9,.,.,CASSGGLQGATEAFF,TGTGCCAGCAGCGGTGGTTTGCAGGGTGCCACTGAAGCTTTCTTT
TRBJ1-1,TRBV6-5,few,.,CASRQRAGGDTEAFF,TGTGCCAGCAGGCAGCGTGCGGGAGGGGACACTGAAGCTTTCTTT
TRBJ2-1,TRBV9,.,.,CASSTRDGTEQFF,TGTGCCAGCAGCACTAGGGACGGGACAGAGCAGTTCTTC
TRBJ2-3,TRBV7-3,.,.,CASSSRPKARGSTDTQYF,TGTGCCAGCAGCTCCAGGCCGAAAGCGCGGGGTAGCACAGATACGCAGTATTTT
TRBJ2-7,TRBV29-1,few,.,CSVVLATSYEQYF,TGCAGCGTTGTTCTAGCCACTTCCTACGAGCAGTACTTC
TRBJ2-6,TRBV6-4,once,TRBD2,CASSLAGVSGANVLTF,TGTGCCAGCAGTCTAGCGGGGGTCTCTGGGGCCAACGTCCTGACTTTC